This T cell receptor (beta chain) was observed in a study of radiation and T cells in renal cell carcinoma. Study background: Nephrectomy followed 15 Gy stereotactic body radiation by 4 weeks.

Comment on this clone: As yet, its antigen is unknown.

Study-wide results and limits: Baseline intratumoral clonotype presence is unknown without pretreatment biopsies. In blood, top tumor clones expanded by 2 weeks, shrinking by 4.

V lost 4 bases, J lost 9 bases, and 13 bases lay in between. This CDR3 is built from 13 residues. Germline V gene sequence: CDR1 SGHDN, CDR2 FVKESK. Described time point: blood 2 weeks post-SBRT. Treatment meaning: 15 Gy SBRT to primary tumor, nephrectomy 4 weeks later. Clear cell pathology was present in this patient's renal cell carcinoma. TCRdb's table, derived via immunoSEQ multiplex PCR, lists solely in-frame clones and lacks some. The table includes about 150,000 clones, 80% to 90% detected once. Here the sequenced sample was blood, taken from a patient whose treatment included radiotherapy and nephrectomy. The TCR sequence derives from a woman in her forties or fifties with renal cell carcinoma. The J gene is TRBJ1-5, the V gene TRBV14; D gene ambiguous. The CDR3 sequence: CASSLAPRSPQHF. The CDR3 DNA follows: TGTGCCAGCAGCCTCGCACCGCGGTCGCCCCAGCATTTT.